The source of this TCR beta chain is a study of CD8+CD57+ T cells in acquired aplastic anemia. The template for TCR beta VDJ and CDR3 sequence profiling was genomic DNA. In TCRdb, the reads were re-called with MiXCR into one record per CDR3 protein. The top ten hold around a quarter of the sample, which has about 42,000 distinct CDR3 sequences, 55% to 80% seen once. The sample holds many counts of this clonotype. The TCR comes from a human donor in good health, serving as a control. Material for sequencing was sorted CD4+, CD8+, or CD8+CD57+ T cells (not recorded which) from PBMCs.

The chain's CDR3 is CASSSMKDLNYGYTF. CDR3 nucleotide sequence: TGTGCCAGCAGTTCGATGAAAGACCTCAACTATGGCTACACCTTC. V and J are TRBV6-6 and TRBJ1-2; D gene uncertain. Germline values: CDR1 MNHNY, CDR2 SVGAGI (reference sequence). The CDR3 runs 15 residues. The V end was cut by 4 bases, the J end by 2 bases, with 14 bases between.